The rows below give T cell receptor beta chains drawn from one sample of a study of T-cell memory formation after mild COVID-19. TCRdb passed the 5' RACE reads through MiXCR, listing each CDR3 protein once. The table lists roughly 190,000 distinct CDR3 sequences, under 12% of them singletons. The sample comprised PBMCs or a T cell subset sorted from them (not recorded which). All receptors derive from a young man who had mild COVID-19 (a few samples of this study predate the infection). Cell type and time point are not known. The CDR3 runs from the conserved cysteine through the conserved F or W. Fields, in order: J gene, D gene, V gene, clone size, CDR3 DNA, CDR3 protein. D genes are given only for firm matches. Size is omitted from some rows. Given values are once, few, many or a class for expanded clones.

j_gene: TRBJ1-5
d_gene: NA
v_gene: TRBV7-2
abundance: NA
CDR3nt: TGTGCCAGCAGCTTAGCGGCGCACAGCAAGACTAATCAGCCCCAGCATTTT
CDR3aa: CASSLAAHSKTNQPQHF

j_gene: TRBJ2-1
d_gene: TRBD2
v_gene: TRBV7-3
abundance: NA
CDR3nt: TGTGCCAGCAGCCTCAGCGGGGCGAACTACAATGAGCAGTTCTTC
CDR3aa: CASSLSGANYNEQFF

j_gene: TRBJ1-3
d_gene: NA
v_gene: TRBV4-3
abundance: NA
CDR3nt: TGCGCCAGCAGCCAAGATACCCCGGACGGATCAAGCGGAAACACCATATATTTT
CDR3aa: CASSQDTPDGSSGNTIYF

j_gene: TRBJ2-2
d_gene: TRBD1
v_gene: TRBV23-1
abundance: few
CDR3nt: TGCGCCAGCAGTCTCTGGACAGGGAACACCGGGGAGCTGTTTTTT
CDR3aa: CASSLWTGNTGELFF

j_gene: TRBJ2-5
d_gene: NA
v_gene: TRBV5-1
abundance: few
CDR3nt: TGCGCCAGCAGCACGGGAGTACAAGAGACCCAGTACTTC
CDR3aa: CASSTGVQETQYF

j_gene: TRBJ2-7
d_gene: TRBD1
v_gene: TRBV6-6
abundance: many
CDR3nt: TGTGCCAGTTCAGACAGGGGTGTTTCCTACGAGCAGTACTTC
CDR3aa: CASSDRGVSYEQYF

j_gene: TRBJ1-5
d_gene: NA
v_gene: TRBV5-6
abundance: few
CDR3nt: TGTGCCAGCAACACCCGGCAGGAAGCTTCCCTGGGCAATCAGCCCCAGCATTTT
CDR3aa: CASNTRQEASLGNQPQHF

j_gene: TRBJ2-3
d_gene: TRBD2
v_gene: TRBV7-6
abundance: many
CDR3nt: TGTGCCAGCAGCTTAAGCGGGATTAGCACAGATACGCAGTATTTT
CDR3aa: CASSLSGISTDTQYF

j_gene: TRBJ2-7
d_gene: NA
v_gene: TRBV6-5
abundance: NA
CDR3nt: TGTGCCAGCAGTTACCCCCCCGAGCAGTACTTC
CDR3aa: CASSYPPEQYF

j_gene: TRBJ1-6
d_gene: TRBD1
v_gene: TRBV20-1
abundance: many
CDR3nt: TGCAGTGCTGCCCGCTCAACAGGGGAAGTGGCACCCCTCCACTTT
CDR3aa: CSAARSTGEVAPLHF

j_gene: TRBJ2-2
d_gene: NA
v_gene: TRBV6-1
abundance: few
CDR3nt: TGTGCCAGCTCCCTGCTAGCCCACGGGGAGCTGTTTTTT
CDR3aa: CASSLLAHGELFF

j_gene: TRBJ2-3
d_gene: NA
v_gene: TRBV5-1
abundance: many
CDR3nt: TGCGCCAGCAGCCCAGGACAGTCCACAGATACGCAGTATTTT
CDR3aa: CASSPGQSTDTQYF

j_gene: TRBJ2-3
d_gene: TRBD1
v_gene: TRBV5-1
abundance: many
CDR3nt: TGCGCCAGCAGCCCTCCAGGGGGACGCACAGATACGCAGTATTTT
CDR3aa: CASSPPGGRTDTQYF

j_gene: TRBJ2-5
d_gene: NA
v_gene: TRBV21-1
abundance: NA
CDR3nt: TGTGCCAGCAGCAAAAGGACAGCCCAAGAGACCCAGTACTTC
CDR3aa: CASSKRTAQETQYF

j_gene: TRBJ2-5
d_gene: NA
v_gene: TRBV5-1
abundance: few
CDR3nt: TGCGCCAGCAGCTTGGGCCCAGGAGGGGAGGAGACCCAGTACTTC
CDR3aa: CASSLGPGGEETQYF

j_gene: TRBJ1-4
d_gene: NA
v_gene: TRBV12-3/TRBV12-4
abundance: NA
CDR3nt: TGTGCCAGCGGCGATTTAACCGTTAATGAAAAACTGTTTTTT
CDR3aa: CASGDLTVNEKLFF

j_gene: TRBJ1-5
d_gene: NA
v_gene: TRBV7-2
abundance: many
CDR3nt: TGTGCCAGCAGCCTAGGGAGTTTACATCAGCCCCAGCATTTT
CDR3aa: CASSLGSLHQPQHF

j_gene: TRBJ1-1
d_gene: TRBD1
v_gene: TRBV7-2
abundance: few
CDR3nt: TGTGCCAGCAGCTTACAGGGGGCGAGATTCACTGAAGCTTTCTTT
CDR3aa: CASSLQGARFTEAFF

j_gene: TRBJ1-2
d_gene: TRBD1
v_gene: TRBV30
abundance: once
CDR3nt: TGTGCCTGGAGGGACAGGGTCAACTATGGCTACACCTTC
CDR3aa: CAWRDRVNYGYTF

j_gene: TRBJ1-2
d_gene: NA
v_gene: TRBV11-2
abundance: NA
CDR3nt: TGTGCCAGCAGCTTAGTGACTACTAACTATGGCTACACCTTC
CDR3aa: CASSLVTTNYGYTF

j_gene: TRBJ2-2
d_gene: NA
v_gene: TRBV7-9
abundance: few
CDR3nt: TGTGCCGGGGGCCAGCGGGACAGGCTTACCGGGGAGCTGTTTTTT
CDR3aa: CAGGQRDRLTGELFF

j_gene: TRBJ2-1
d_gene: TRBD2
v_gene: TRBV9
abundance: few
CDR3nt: TGTGCCAGCAGCGCTACTCTAGCGGGGGGGCTGAATGAGCAGTTCTTC
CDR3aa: CASSATLAGGLNEQFF

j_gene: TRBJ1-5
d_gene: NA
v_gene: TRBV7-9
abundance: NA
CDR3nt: TGTGCCAGCAGCTCAGGGCTCAATCAGCCCCAGCATTTT
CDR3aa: CASSSGLNQPQHF

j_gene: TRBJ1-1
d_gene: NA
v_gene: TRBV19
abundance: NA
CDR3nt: TGTGCCAGTAGTATTTCTATCTGGGAGAACACTGAAGCTTTCTTT
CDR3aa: CASSISIWENTEAFF

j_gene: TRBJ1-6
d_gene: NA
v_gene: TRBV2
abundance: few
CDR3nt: TGTGCCAGCACCCCCGGCCCTTATAATTCACCCCTCCACTTT
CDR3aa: CASTPGPYNSPLHF

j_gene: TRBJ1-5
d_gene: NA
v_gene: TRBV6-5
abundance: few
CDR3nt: TGTGCCAGCAGTCCAACTCCCCGGGCGGTCAATCAGCCCCAGCATTTT
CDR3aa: CASSPTPRAVNQPQHF